A selection of T cell receptor beta chains follows, all from one sample in a study of CD8 T cells in ankylosing spondylitis. TCRdb independently ran MiXCR on the 5' RACE reads; one entry per CDR3 protein. Here the sample spans roughly 130,000 distinct CDR3 sequences, around 8.5% being singletons. Sequenced: blood, either unsorted or a sorted T cell fraction (not recorded which). These receptors originate from a male donor with ankylosing spondylitis or in good health (not recorded which). CDR3s include the opening cysteine and the closing phenylalanine or tryptophan. The D gene is left open where the match is weak. Size values are once, few and many counts, or a class for expanded clones, and some rows have none.

cdr3_nt,cdr3_aa,clone_size,j_call,d_call,v_call,cdr3_length
TGTGCTAGTGGTTTGGAAACTACAAGTAAAGCTTTCTTT,CASGLETTSKAFF,NA,TRBJ1-1,NA,TRBV12-5,13
TGTGCCAGCAGTGAATATCGATCCTACGAGCAGTACTTC,CASSEYRSYEQYF,many,TRBJ2-7,NA,TRBV25-1,13
TGCGCCAGCAGCAACGGAGGGAACACTGAAGCTTTCTTT,CASSNGGNTEAFF,many,TRBJ1-1,NA,TRBV5-1,13
TGTGCCAGCAGCTCCCGGACAGGGCCGCAGTTCTTC,CASSSRTGPQFF,many,TRBJ2-1,TRBD1,TRBV11-3,12
TGCAGTGCTAGAGTTGGAGCAGGTAGGATTCGGGAGCAGTTCTTC,CSARVGAGRIREQFF,many,TRBJ2-1,NA,TRBV20-1,15
TGCAGTGCTAGAGAACAGGGTGCCACCTACGAGCAGTACTTC,CSAREQGATYEQYF,many,TRBJ2-7,NA,TRBV20-1,14
TGCGCCAGCAGCCAAAACCTTGACAGTGGCCAAGAGACCCAGTACTTC,CASSQNLDSGQETQYF,many,TRBJ2-5,NA,TRBV4-3,16
TGTGCCAGCAGTTTTGTTGGGTTCAAAGAGCCCCAAGAGACCCAGTACTTC,CASSFVGFKEPQETQYF,few,TRBJ2-5,NA,TRBV28,17
TGTGCCAGCAGCTCCCGGGACGGCCGCACCGGGGAGCTGTTTTTT,CASSSRDGRTGELFF,NA,TRBJ2-2,NA,TRBV12-3/TRBV12-4,15
TGCGCCAGCAGCTTTAGGATCCAGGGGCATGAGCAGTTCTTC,CASSFRIQGHEQFF,many,TRBJ2-1,NA,TRBV5-1,14
TGTGCCAGCAGCTTACGGACAGGGGGCGCCTACAATGAGCAGTTCTTC,CASSLRTGGAYNEQFF,many,TRBJ2-1,TRBD1,TRBV7-3,16
TGTGCCAGCAGCTTTCAGGGTCGAGAGACCCAGTACTTC,CASSFQGRETQYF,few,TRBJ2-5,NA,TRBV7-2,13
TGTGCCAGCAGCCCATCGGCGGTGGTTCAAGAGACCCAGTACTTC,CASSPSAVVQETQYF,many,TRBJ2-5,NA,TRBV7-2,15
TGCGCCAGCAAACAGGGTAATTCACCCCTCCACTTT,CASKQGNSPLHF,many,TRBJ1-6,NA,TRBV5-1,12
TGTGCCAGCAGTTCCGGACCGAACTCTGGAAACACCATATATTTT,CASSSGPNSGNTIYF,medium-sized,TRBJ1-3,NA,TRBV12-3/TRBV12-4,15
TGCGCCAGCAGCGCGGGACAGTGGGGCACTGGAAACACCATATATTTT,CASSAGQWGTGNTIYF,NA,TRBJ1-3,TRBD1,TRBV5-1,16
TGTGCCAGCAGCGTAGCTGGACTAGCGGGACCCGACTACGAGCAGTACTTC,CASSVAGLAGPDYEQYF,many,TRBJ2-7,TRBD2,TRBV7-2,17
TGCGCCAGCAGCTTCCTAGCGTCAGATACGCAGTATTTT,CASSFLASDTQYF,NA,TRBJ2-3,NA,TRBV5-1,13
TGTGCCAGCAGCTTCCGGGACAGGGGATACGAGCAGTACTTC,CASSFRDRGYEQYF,few,TRBJ2-7,TRBD1,TRBV5-5,14
TGCAGTGCCCACAGGTCTAGCACAGATACGCAGTATTTT,CSAHRSSTDTQYF,NA,TRBJ2-3,NA,TRBV20-1,13
TGCAGTGGGACTGCGGGGGCCAACGTCCTGACTTTC,CSGTAGANVLTF,many,TRBJ2-6,NA,TRBV20-1,12
TGCGCCAGCTCTCGTGCGAGGGCTGGGACCGGGGAGCTGTTTTTT,CASSRARAGTGELFF,many,TRBJ2-2,NA,TRBV5-1,15
TGCGCCAGCAGCTTGATGGCTAGCGGGCTGAGCTCCTACGAGCAGTACTTC,CASSLMASGLSSYEQYF,many,TRBJ2-7,TRBD2,TRBV5-1,17
TGTGCCAGCAGCTTGGGGCAGGTCGGAATAATGTCAGATACGCAGTATTTT,CASSLGQVGIMSDTQYF,many,TRBJ2-3,NA,TRBV5-5,17
TGCAGTGCTATGACCGGGACTAGCGGCGAGCAGTACTTC,CSAMTGTSGEQYF,NA,TRBJ2-7,TRBD2,TRBV20-1,13
TGTGCCAGCAAAACCGCCGGGACACGCTATGATACGCAGTATTTT,CASKTAGTRYDTQYF,many,TRBJ2-3,NA,TRBV28,15
TGCAGCGTTTCCCAACATACGCAGTATTTT,CSVSQHTQYF,many,TRBJ2-3,NA,TRBV29-1,10
TGTGCCACCAGTGATTCAGCACTAGCGGGTAGGACAGATACGCAGTATTTT,CATSDSALAGRTDTQYF,many,TRBJ2-3,TRBD2,TRBV24-1,17
TGTGCCAGCAGTTTTACTATAGAGACCCAGTACTTC,CASSFTIETQYF,NA,TRBJ2-5,NA,TRBV12-3/TRBV12-4,12
TGCAGCGTTGACTTGGGAGGGTCCTACGAGCAGTACTTC,CSVDLGGSYEQYF,few,TRBJ2-7,TRBD2,TRBV29-1,13
TGCAGCGTTGAATCGTCTGGGAGAGGCTATGAGCAGTTCTTC,CSVESSGRGYEQFF,many,TRBJ2-1,NA,TRBV29-1,14
TGTGCCAGCAGCCTGGGGACTAGCGGGAATACGAATGAGCAGTTCTTC,CASSLGTSGNTNEQFF,NA,TRBJ2-1,TRBD2,TRBV7-2,16
TGCAGTGCTAGAAAATCAGGCGCCTACGAGCAGTACTTC,CSARKSGAYEQYF,many,TRBJ2-7,NA,TRBV20-1,13
TGTGCCAGCAGTCGCAACCCATCTAGCGGGAGAGCGGAGACCCAGTACTTC,CASSRNPSSGRAETQYF,few,TRBJ2-5,TRBD2,TRBV6-1,17
TGTGCCAGCAGCCCCGCCTTTGTTAGCGGGACAAATGAGCAGTTCTTC,CASSPAFVSGTNEQFF,few,TRBJ2-1,TRBD2,TRBV7-2,16
TGTGCCAGCAGGGGTCCGGGACCCTCTGGGGCCAACGGCCTGACTTTC,CASRGPGPSGANGLTF,few,TRBJ2-6,NA,TRBV12-3/TRBV12-4,16
TGTGCCAGCAGCTCCCCTTACGGGGGGCGGGCAAATACGCAGTATTTT,CASSSPYGGRANTQYF,many,TRBJ2-3,NA,TRBV7-2,16
TGCGCCACCCGACAGGGGGCGATCCTGAACACTGAAGCTTTCTTT,CATRQGAILNTEAFF,few,TRBJ1-1,TRBD1,TRBV5-1,15
TGCAGCGTTGGAGAGGAGTTTACGCAGTATTTT,CSVGEEFTQYF,many,TRBJ2-3,NA,TRBV29-1,11
TGCGCCAGCAGCTTGGTAGCAGGGGGCCCCGGGGATACGCAGTATTTT,CASSLVAGGPGDTQYF,few,TRBJ2-3,TRBD1,TRBV5-1,16
TGCGCCAGCAGCCCGGGACTTTCCCGGAACACCGGGGAGCTGTTTTTT,CASSPGLSRNTGELFF,many,TRBJ2-2,NA,TRBV5-1,16
TGTGCCAGCAGACAGGGGACTAGCGGGAGAACAGATACGCAGTATTTT,CASRQGTSGRTDTQYF,few,TRBJ2-3,TRBD2,TRBV12-3/TRBV12-4,16
TGTGCCAGTGCAACGGGAGCGACCTACGAGCAGTACTTC,CASATGATYEQYF,few,TRBJ2-7,NA,TRBV27,13
TGTGCCAGCAGCTCAAAGGACCGGGAGACCCAGTACTTC,CASSSKDRETQYF,NA,TRBJ2-5,NA,TRBV7-9,13
TGTGCCAGCAGCTTGGTATTGGGAGGCAATGAGCAGTTCTTC,CASSLVLGGNEQFF,many,TRBJ2-1,NA,TRBV11-2,14
TGCAGTGCTAGTTTCCCGGGGGGAAACACCATATATTTT,CSASFPGGNTIYF,many,TRBJ1-3,NA,TRBV20-1,13
TGTGCCAGCAGTCCCTCGGGACTAGCGGGAGCTGAGCAGTTCTTC,CASSPSGLAGAEQFF,many,TRBJ2-1,TRBD2,TRBV12-3/TRBV12-4,15
TGTGCCAGCAGTTCTGTCGGGAGAGAGACCCAGTACTTC,CASSSVGRETQYF,many,TRBJ2-5,NA,TRBV28,13
TGCGCCAGCAGTTCTAGCGGGAGCCCGAACTACGAGCAGTACTTC,CASSSSGSPNYEQYF,many,TRBJ2-7,TRBD2,TRBV5-1,15